This T cell receptor beta chain was documented in a study of blood T cell repertoires in COVID-19. V dropped 4 bases and J dropped 3 bases, with 13 bases sitting between them. Germline V gene lookup returns CDR1 MNHEY and CDR2 SMNVEV (reference sequence). The CDR3 loop spans 15 amino acids. Cohort 3 donors were reported recovered after two negative PCRs, clearance, or symptom resolution. This clone was observed a single time. TCRdb's copy holds only in-frame clones and misses some; the assay was immunoSEQ multiplex PCR. The table includes fewer than 500,000 clones, about 87% detected once. This sequence joins TRBV27 and TRBJ2-1; TRBD1 is a possible D gene (5 bases). The sample comprised PBMCs or T cells enriched from blood (not recorded which). The source is a man aged 25-40 years who had recovered from COVID-19. This CDR3 is CASSWGSTDYNEQFF. Here the CDR3 DNA reads TGTGCCAGCAGTTGGGGATCGACAGACTACAATGAGCAGTTCTTC.